Listed here are 24 T cell receptor beta chains from one sample, sequenced in a study of cytomegalovirus exposure and HLA in healthy donors. Primers included in the PCR were 60 Vbeta and 13 Jbeta primers. Profiling relied on immunoSEQ multiplex PCR, and the TCRdb table lists in-frame clones only, not all of them. The sample has about 200,000 clones, about 77% seen once. The sequenced material came from PBMCs. These receptors all come from a woman younger than 45 in good health and CMV-seropositive.

The CDR3 region has the DNA TGTGCCAGTACTCCAGGAACAGGGAGCACTGAAGCTTTCTTT. Its protein product is CASTPGTGSTEAFF. V gene TRBV19 combines with J gene TRBJ1-1; D perhaps matches TRBD1 (6 bases). V was trimmed by 7 bases and J by 4 bases, leaving 16 bases between them. The CDR3 spans 14 residues. The germline V gene encodes CDR1 LNHDA and CDR2 SQIVND (reference sequence).

This clone appeared a few times. The chain carries TRBV19 and TRBJ2-5; D is possibly TRBD1 (7 bases). The V gene lost 8 bases and the J gene lost 4 bases, with 20 bases spanning the gap. CDR1 and CDR2 from the germline V gene are LNHDA and SQIVND (reference sequence). The CDR3 consists of 15 residues. CDR3 loop: CASGRTGEEGETQYF. The CDR3 nucleotides read TGTGCCAGTGGAAGAACAGGGGAGGAAGGAGAGACCCAGTACTTC.

The CDR3 sequence: CASSEIMQYF. DNA for the CDR3: TGTGCCAGCAGTGAAATAATGCAGTATTTT. V usage is TRBV2 and J usage is TRBJ2-3, with D unresolved. Trimming left V 2 bases short and J 11 bases short, with 5 bases between. The CDR3 is 10 residues long. Germline V lookup: CDR1 SNHLY, CDR2 FYNNEI.

This clone is a singleton in its sample. The V and J genes are TRBV18 and TRBJ2-7, with 9 positions matching TRBD2. Trimming at V came to 1 base and at J to 4 bases, leaving 5 bases not matched to a gene. The CDR3 length is 15 residues. The germline V gene has CDR1 KGHSH and CDR2 LQKENI. The CDR3 nucleotides read TGTGCCAGCTCACCACTGCGGGAGGGAAATTACGAGCAGTACTTC. Its translation: CASSPLREGNYEQYF.

In this sample, this clone turned up once. The genes are TRBV29-1 and TRBJ2-5; a weak D match, TRBD2 (5 bases). CDR1 is SQVTM and CDR2 is ANQGSEA in the germline V gene. V dropped 7 bases and J dropped 1 base, with 10 bases sitting between them. This CDR3 contains 12 residues. In DNA, the CDR3 is TGCAGCGGGACGGAGGCCCAAGAGACCCAGTACTTC. It translates to CSGTEAQETQYF.

The chain recombines TRBV4-3 with TRBJ2-5, with TRBD1 matching over 9 bases. After removal of 1 base from V and 3 bases from J, the junction contained 6 bases not matched to a gene. The germline V gene has CDR1 LGHNA and CDR2 YSLEER. This CDR3 is 16 amino acids long. The CDR3 sequence: CASSQGTGVPEETQYF. The CDR3 DNA reads as TGCGCCAGCAGCCAAGGGACAGGGGTCCCCGAAGAGACCCAGTACTTC.

This chain uses TRBV7-2 with TRBJ2-5; tentatively, D is TRBD1 (5 bases). Germline CDR1 is SGHTA and CDR2 is FQGNSA. CDR3 size: 15 residues. V was trimmed by 1 base and J by 2 bases, leaving 11 bases between them. The CDR3: CASSLDGHKQETQYF. The CDR3 DNA is TGTGCCAGCAGCTTAGACGGACACAAACAAGAGACCCAGTACTTC.

This chain joins TRBV11-2 and TRBJ2-3, with TRBD1 as a possible D gene (6 bases). CDR3 size: 15 residues. V lost 4 bases to trimming and J lost 0 bases, with 11 bases between them. CDR1 is SGHAT, CDR2 FQNNGV, per germline. DNA of the CDR3: TGTGCCAGCAGCTCACAGGGTACTAGCACAGATACGCAGTATTTT. Residues: CASSSQGTSTDTQYF.

The CDR3 DNA follows: TGCAGCGTTGCCACAGGTTTCAATCAGCCCCAGCATTTT. Translating it yields CSVATGFNQPQHF. The gene calls are TRBV29-1 and TRBJ1-5; TRBD1 might be the D (5 bases). In germline, CDR1 is SQVTM, CDR2 ANQGSEA. The V and J ends lost 4 bases and 3 bases respectively, with 10 bases between them. CDR3 length: 13 amino acids. Full variable domain (outside the CDR3, taken from reference TRBV29-1 and TRBJ1-5): SAVISQKPSRDICQRGTSLTIQCQVDSQVTMMFWYRQQPGQSLTLIATANQGSEATYESGFVIDKFPISRPNLTFSTLTVSNMSPEDSSIYLCSVATGFNQPQHFGDGTRLSIL.

This clone was seen only once. The chain employs TRBV19 and TRBJ2-1; 7 bases are a match to TRBD2. The CDR3 consists of 14 residues. With V trimmed by 5 bases and J by 1 base, 2 bases remained unmatched. Germline V gene data show CDR1 as LNHDA and CDR2 as SQIVND (reference sequence). CDR3 nucleotide sequence: TGTGCCAGTAGTGCGGGAGTGTCCTACAATGAGCAGTTCTTC. Translated, it gives CASSAGVSYNEQFF.

This clone was seen once. The V call is TRBV18, the J call TRBJ2-2; D perhaps matches TRBD1 (6 bases). Trimming left V 5 bases short and J 3 bases short, with 16 bases between. The germline gives CDR1 KGHSH, CDR2 LQKENI. This CDR3 contains 16 residues. CDR3 amino acids: CASSSYTGSDTGELFF. Here the CDR3 DNA reads TGTGCCAGCTCATCCTACACAGGGAGCGACACCGGGGAGCTGTTTTTT.

The chain couples TRBV6-6 to TRBJ2-7; TRBD1 is a possible D gene (6 bases). The germline V gene encodes CDR1 MNHNY and CDR2 SVGAGI (reference sequence). V shed 5 bases and J shed 2 bases, with 10 bases lying between them. This CDR3 contains 13 residues. DNA for the CDR3: TGTGCCAGCAGTAGGACAGAGGCCTACGAGCAGTACTTC. It is translated as CASSRTEAYEQYF.

V is TRBV9 and J is TRBJ1-1; D is perhaps TRBD1 (5 bases). V lost 0 bases and J lost 0, with 12 bases in between. CDR1 and CDR2 from the germline V gene are SGDLS and YYNGEE. This CDR3 has 16 residues. The CDR3 nucleotides are TGTGCCAGCAGCGTAGAAGGAGGGACTATGAACACTGAAGCTTTCTTT. This encodes CASSVEGGTMNTEAFF.

The chain is built from TRBV19 and TRBJ2-3; maybe TRBD2 (6 bases). In germline, CDR1 is LNHDA, CDR2 SQIVND (reference sequence). CDR3 size: 14 residues. V was trimmed by 7 bases and J by 2 bases, leaving 13 bases between them. The CDR3 reads CASKEAGLTDTQYF. CDR3 DNA sequence: TGTGCCAGTAAGGAAGCGGGCCTCACAGATACGCAGTATTTT.

The chain employs TRBV25-1 and TRBJ2-5; D is perhaps TRBD2 (6 bases). The V gene lost 3 bases and the J gene lost 1 base, with 12 bases spanning the gap. The CDR3 is 15 residues long. Germline values: CDR1 MGHDK, CDR2 SYGVNS. CDR3 sequence (DNA): TGTGCCAGCAGTGACGCGGGGCGAATCCAAGAGACCCAGTACTTC. This sequence encodes CASSDAGRIQETQYF.

The chain couples TRBV5-1 to TRBJ2-7; 12 bases agree with TRBD2. The CDR3 spans 18 residues. Germline-derived CDR1 and CDR2 are SGHRS and YFSETQ. V shed 0 bases and J 3 bases; nucleotides not matched to a gene: 10. The CDR3 nucleotides read TGCGCCAGCAGCTTGGCCGGAACTAGCGGGGGGATTCTCTACGAGCAGTACTTC. It specifies CASSLAGTSGGILYEQYF.

The chain combines TRBV5-8 with TRBJ1-2; perhaps TRBD1 as D (6 bases). Germline values: CDR1 SGHTS, CDR2 YDEGEE. V lost 5 bases to trimming and J lost 3 bases, with 14 bases between them. This CDR3 has 14 amino acids. Here the CDR3 reads CASSAGTSYYGYTF. The CDR3 DNA follows: TGTGCCAGCAGTGCCGGGACATCGTACTATGGCTACACCTTC.

This chain joins TRBV28 and TRBJ2-1; 10 bases align to TRBD2. Germline lookup yields CDR1 MDHEN and CDR2 SYDVKM. The CDR3 runs 16 residues. Germline trimming cut 2 bases from V and 2 bases from J; bases unmatched to any gene: 3. CDR3 coding DNA: TGTGCCAGCAGTTTAGCTAGCGGGGGCCCCTACAATGAGCAGTTCTTC. Translating gives CASSLASGGPYNEQFF.

The chain uses TRBV7-2 and TRBJ2-4, with 12 bases that match TRBD2. The CDR3 loop spans 18 amino acids. CDR1 is SGHTA and CDR2 is FQGNSA in the germline V gene. The ends lost 5 bases at V and 0 bases at J; junction bases unmatched: 8. Written as DNA, the CDR3 is TGTGCCAGCAGCCCAACTAGCGGGGGGCCGATAGCCAAAAACATTCAGTACTTC. This sequence encodes CASSPTSGGPIAKNIQYF. The entire variable domain, with the rest obtained from reference TRBV7-2 and TRBJ2-4, is as follows: GAGVSQSPSNKVTEKGKDVELRCDPISGHTALYWYRQSLGQGLEFLIYFQGNSAPDKSGLPSDRFSAERTGGSVSTLTIQRTQQEDSAVYLCASSPTSGGPIAKNIQYFGAGTRLSVL.

The chain joins TRBV29-1 to TRBJ2-3, with D possibly matching TRBD1 (7 bases). The ends were cut back, 6 bases at V and 2 bases at J, with 12 bases in the middle. The CDR3 is 13 residues long. Germline V gene lookup returns CDR1 SQVTM and CDR2 ANQGSEA. This chain's CDR3 is CSVAGGTTDTQYF. CDR3 DNA sequence: TGCAGCGTCGCAGGGGGGACCACAGATACGCAGTATTTT.

This chain connects TRBV5-1 to TRBJ1-3, with D possibly being TRBD1 (6 bases). This CDR3 is 15 amino acids long. Trimming took 3 bases from V and 2 from J, leaving 12 bases between them. The germline CDR1 and CDR2 sequences are SGHRS and YFSETQ. The CDR3 DNA reads as TGCGCCAGCAGCTCTAACAGGGACGCTGGAAACACCATATATTTT. It codes for CASSSNRDAGNTIYF.

DNA of the CDR3: TGTGCCAGCTCACTTACGGTAGGGACAGGGACCTACGAGCAGTACTTC. It codes for CASSLTVGTGTYEQYF. The genes are TRBV18 and TRBJ2-7; 9 bases are shared with TRBD1. CDR3 size: 16 residues. The germline CDR1 and CDR2 sequences are KGHSH and LQKENI. The V and J ends lost 4 bases and 2 bases, in that order; junction bases with no gene match: 9. The full variable domain, rest sourced from reference TRBV18 and TRBJ2-7, is NAGVMQNPRHLVRRRGQEARLRCSPMKGHSHVYWYRQLPEEGLKFMVYLQKENIIDESGMPKERFSAEFPKEGPSILRIQQVVRGDSAAYFCASSLTVGTGTYEQYFGPGTRLTVT.

This sequence joins TRBV11-2 and TRBJ2-7; tentative D call: TRBD1 (5 bases). The V end lost 1 base, the J end lost 4 bases, and 14 bases lay between the germline ends. The CDR3 length is 15 residues. Germline CDR1 and CDR2: SGHAT and FQNNGV. The CDR3 nucleotides are TGTGCCAGCAGCTTAGGGGCAGGGCCTGGGTACGAGCAGTACTTC. Amino acids: CASSLGAGPGYEQYF.

This clone came up a few times. The chain is built from TRBV5-5 and TRBJ1-1, with D unresolved. V lost 0 bases to trimming and J lost 4 bases, with 7 bases between them. The length of the CDR3 is 13 residues. Looked up from germline, CDR1 is SGHKS and CDR2 is YYEKEE (reference sequence). CDR3: CASSLDWFTEAFF. Written as DNA, the CDR3 is TGTGCCAGCAGCTTGGACTGGTTCACTGAAGCTTTCTTT.